These 25 T cell receptor beta chains originate from one sample sequenced in a study of response to subunit inactivated influenza vaccine. TCRdb passed the RT-PCR reads through MiXCR, listing each CDR3 protein once. The table has roughly 190,000 distinct CDR3 sequences, approximately 15% seen once; the top ten hold roughly 26%. The sample in question was CD8+ T cells sorted from PBMCs, obtained approximately 5 days after vaccination. These receptors all stem from a man in his forties or fifties who received an inactivated influenza vaccine.

The sample holds many counts of this clonotype. The rearrangement uses TRBV27 and TRBJ2-1; TRBD2 aligns across 8 bases. Trimming at V came to 5 bases and at J to 3 bases, leaving 3 bases not matched to a gene. Germline loops: CDR1 MNHEY, CDR2 SMNVEV (reference sequence). This CDR3 comprises 14 residues. The CDR3 DNA is TGTGCCAGCAGTCTCGGGACTAGCTACAATGAGCAGTTCTTC. Its protein product is CASSLGTSYNEQFF.

This clonotype was found a few times. This chain uses TRBV7-9 with TRBJ2-1; no clear D. Trimming cost V 4 bases and J 8 bases, with 18 bases left between them. This CDR3 comprises 15 residues. Looked up from germline, CDR1 is SEHNR and CDR2 is FQNEAQ (reference sequence). Written as DNA, the CDR3 is TGTGCCAGCAGCTCCCCCGTGAGACCTCGCGATGAGCAGTTCTTC. This encodes CASSSPVRPRDEQFF.

This clonotype has just a few counts. This chain links TRBV6-2 or TRBV6-3 with TRBJ2-7, with D perhaps matching TRBD1 (6 bases). V shed 6 bases and J shed 3 bases, with 24 bases lying between them. The CDR3 contains 17 residues. The germline gives CDR1 MNHEY, CDR2 SVGEGT. The CDR3 DNA follows: TGTGCCAGCAGACGGCCTCCGACAGGCCGGTGGGACTACGAGCAGTACTTC. Amino acids: CASRRPPTGRWDYEQYF.

The chain uses TRBV6-6 and TRBJ1-2; 7 nucleotides line up with TRBD1. V gave up 5 bases and J gave up 8 bases; unmatched junction bases: 5. The CDR3 runs 12 residues. Germline CDR1 is MNHNY and CDR2 is SVGAGI (reference sequence). CDR3 sequence reads: CASSRGGSGYTF. The CDR3, as DNA: TGTGCCAGCAGTCGAGGGGGCTCCGGCTACACCTTC.

A remark on this clonotype: One end of the junction varies from germline; a read error may be responsible. V and J are TRBV15 and TRBJ2-7; D may be TRBD1 or TRBD2 (6 bases each). CDR1 and CDR2 (germline): LNHNV, YYDKDF (reference sequence). The CDR3 sequence is 15 residues long. The CDR3: CATSREGGESYEQYF. The CDR3 coding sequence is TGTGCCACCAGCCGAGAGGGGGGAGAATCCTACGAGCAGTACTTC.

This clonotype was detected only a few times. The V gene is TRBV5-6, the J gene TRBJ2-5; maybe TRBD2 (6 bases). The V and J ends lost 0 bases and 4 bases respectively, with 13 bases between them. Germline CDR1 and CDR2: SGHDT and YYEEEE. The CDR3 runs 15 residues. DNA for the CDR3: TGTGCCAGCAGCTTGGGGGACTCCCCACCAGAGACCCAGTACTTC. Encoded protein: CASSLGDSPPETQYF.

CDR3 nucleotides: TGTGCCAGCAGCCACGGCCCGCGGGGTGAGACCCAGTACTTC. It is translated as CASSHGPRGETQYF. The chain has TRBV6-1 and TRBJ2-5, with D possibly TRBD2 on 6 matching bases. The CDR3 totals 14 residues. Germline V lookup: CDR1 MNHNS, CDR2 SASEGT. V was pared by 6 bases and J by 5 bases, with 16 bases between.

This clonotype was seen more than once but under ten times. The V gene is TRBV5-1, the J gene TRBJ2-3; TRBD2 matches at 7 bases. V gave up 0 bases and J gave up 5 bases; unmatched junction bases: 6. This CDR3 is 15 amino acids long. The germline CDR1 and CDR2 sequences are SGHRS and YFSETQ. The CDR3 protein is CASSLGGRGLDTQYF. In nucleotides, the CDR3 is TGCGCCAGCAGCTTGGGCGGGAGAGGCCTAGATACGCAGTATTTT.

The V call is TRBV6-2 or TRBV6-3, the J call TRBJ2-5; unclear D gene. V shed 5 bases and J shed 2 bases, with 6 bases lying between them. CDR1 and CDR2 from the germline V gene are MNHEY and SVGEGT. This CDR3 region has 12 residues. The CDR3 DNA is TGTGCCAGCAGTGACATGCAAGAGACCCAGTACTTC. Translated: CASSDMQETQYF.

This clonotype was counted only a few times. V and J are TRBV29-1 and TRBJ1-1, with unresolved D. Trimming took 7 bases from V and 4 from J, leaving 13 bases between them. Germline assignment: CDR1 SQVTM and CDR2 ANQGSEA. The CDR3 extends over 12 amino acids. CDR3 bases: TGCAGCGCCGAGGGCAGGCCCACTGAAGCTTTCTTT. Its protein product is CSAEGRPTEAFF.

This clonotype has more than one count but fewer than ten. The CDR3: CASSSPGEGTDTQYF. Here the CDR3 DNA reads TGTGCCAGCAGTTCCCCGGGGGAGGGAACAGATACGCAGTATTTT. The chain links TRBV12-3 or TRBV12-4 to TRBJ2-3; 7 nucleotides agree with TRBD2. The CDR3 totals 15 residues. V shed 4 bases, J shed 3 bases, and the junction held 7 bases outside the gene matches.

The chain is built from TRBV30 and TRBJ2-7, with a possible D match to TRBD1 (6 bases). Germline lookup yields CDR1 GTSNPN and CDR2 SVGIG (reference sequence). This CDR3 region has 13 residues. Trimming removed 1 base from V and 5 bases from J, with 12 bases in between. The CDR3 nucleotides are TGTGCCTGGAGTGGAACAGGGCGGAACGAGCAGTACTTC. Its protein product is CAWSGTGRNEQYF.

The sample holds a few counts of this clonotype. This rearrangement joins TRBV3-1 to TRBJ1-2; no reliable D call. The CDR3 extends over 16 amino acids. Germline V CDR1 and CDR2: LGHDT, YNNKEL (reference sequence). V lost 1 base to trimming and J lost 5 bases, with 17 bases between them. The chain's CDR3 is CASSQVLGGDLYGYTF. In DNA, the CDR3 is TGTGCCAGCAGCCAAGTGCTGGGAGGAGACCTTTATGGCTACACCTTC.

The J gene is TRBJ2-7, the V gene TRBV4-1, with TRBD2 identical over 7 bases. The CDR3 loop spans 16 amino acids. V lost 1 base, J lost 4 bases, and 10 bases stayed unmatched. Germline CDR1 is MGHRA and CDR2 is YSYEKL. The DNA of the CDR3 is TGCGCCAGCAGCCAAGTATCGGCGGGAGCCACGTACGAGCAGTACTTC. This gives the protein CASSQVSAGATYEQYF.

The chain uses TRBV4-2 and TRBJ1-2; D unresolved. The CDR3 has 13 residues. The V and J ends lost 1 base and 8 bases respectively, with 11 bases between them. Germline V lookup: CDR1 LGHNA, CDR2 YNFKEQ. The CDR3 nucleotides are TGTGCCAGCAGCCAAGTCGACATGGACGGCTACACCTTC. Translated: CASSQVDMDGYTF.

The chain combines TRBV28 with TRBJ1-5; D is unclear. Trimming pared 1 base from V and 7 bases from J, leaving 8 bases between. The length of the CDR3 is 13 residues. Germline CDR1 MDHEN, CDR2 SYDVKM. The CDR3: CASSLLKGQPQHF. As DNA, the CDR3 is TGTGCCAGCAGTTTATTGAAAGGGCAGCCCCAGCATTTT.

This clonotype was recorded a few times. The J gene is TRBJ2-5, the V gene TRBV7-6; weak D call: TRBD1 (6 bases). Germline CDR1 and CDR2: SGHVS and FNYEAQ. The CDR3 contains 14 residues. V was trimmed by 3 bases and J by 9 bases, leaving 17 bases between them. In DNA form, the CDR3 reads TGTGCCAGCAGCTTCGGGACACCCTTGAGGGCCCAGTACTTC. Protein product: CASSFGTPLRAQYF.

This clonotype was seen at least ten times. The CDR3, as DNA: TGTGCCAGCAGCTCCATTTTAATAGAAGCTAGACATGGCTACACCTTC. Amino acid sequence: CASSSILIEARHGYTF. The genes are TRBV7-9 and TRBJ1-2; D is ambiguous. Germline values: CDR1 SEHNR, CDR2 FQNEAQ (reference sequence). Deletions cut 4 bases from V and 6 bases from J, with 21 bases between. The CDR3 loop spans 16 amino acids.

This clonotype was seen a handful of times. Mismatch with germline at one junction end may stem from a read error. This rearrangement joins TRBV7-9 to TRBJ2-1; 7 nucleotides align to TRBD1. The CDR3 is 10 residues long. CDR1 is SEHNR, CDR2 FQNEAQ, per germline (reference sequence). DNA for the CDR3: TGTGCCAGCAGCTCCGGGACAGCAATTTTC. Residues: CASSSGTAIF.

This clonotype was recorded a few times. The V and J genes are TRBV5-6 and TRBJ1-2, with TRBD1 matching over 7 bases. This CDR3 has 14 amino acids. The trim removed 3 bases at V and 3 bases at J, leaving 5 bases unmatched. The germline CDR1 and CDR2 sequences are SGHDT and YYEEEE. The CDR3 is CASSWGQSDYGYTF. The CDR3 DNA follows: TGTGCCAGCAGCTGGGGACAGTCTGACTATGGCTACACCTTC.

This clonotype showed up just a few times. The rearrangement joins TRBV12-3 or TRBV12-4 to TRBJ1-5, with D possibly being TRBD1 (5 bases). V lost 4 bases, J lost 5 bases, and 6 bases lay in between. The CDR3 consists of 12 residues. CDR3 amino acids: CASSSGDQPQHF. CDR3 sequence (DNA): TGTGCCAGCAGTTCGGGGGATCAGCCCCAGCATTTT.

The chain combines TRBV5-1 with TRBJ2-7, with D unclear. V gave up 0 bases and J gave up 5 bases, with 9 bases separating them. This CDR3 comprises 13 residues. CDR1 and CDR2 from the germline V gene are SGHRS and YFSETQ. The CDR3 loop reads CASSLAGQNEQYF. For the CDR3, the DNA is TGCGCCAGCAGCTTGGCCGGCCAGAACGAGCAGTACTTC.

V usage is TRBV4-1 and J usage is TRBJ2-3; D is ambiguous. Germline V gene data show CDR1 as MGHRA and CDR2 as YSYEKL. The CDR3 is 14 residues long. V was trimmed by 1 base and J by 3 bases, leaving 8 bases between them. The CDR3 protein is CASSQVYGTDTQYF. CDR3 DNA: TGCGCCAGCAGCCAAGTGTACGGAACAGATACGCAGTATTTT.

This clonotype was counted ten times or more. This chain links TRBV18 with TRBJ2-2, with 9 bases aligning to TRBD2. The CDR3 contains 15 residues. Unmatched junction bases numbered 2, after V lost 4 bases and J lost 2 bases. The V gene's germline CDR1 is KGHSH and CDR2 LQKENI. CDR3 DNA sequence: TGTGCCAGCTCACAACTAGCGGGTAACACCGGGGAGCTGTTTTTT. Its protein product is CASSQLAGNTGELFF.

This clonotype was counted only a few times. The rearrangement uses TRBV9 and TRBJ2-1; D unclear. CDR1 is SGDLS, CDR2 YYNGEE, per germline. V shed 4 bases and J shed 6 bases, with 14 bases lying between them. This CDR3 spans 14 amino acids. The CDR3 loop reads CASSIGTPVNEQFF. As DNA, the CDR3 is TGTGCCAGCAGCATCGGTACCCCCGTCAATGAGCAGTTCTTC.